These T cell receptor beta chains were read from a single sample in a study of T cells after posttransplantation cyclophosphamide. Sequencing used immunoSEQ multiplex PCR; TCRdb keeps in-frame clones, though not all of them. Altogether 30,000 to 40,000 clones were found in the sample, and no singletons occur. Material: PBMCs. All receptors derive from a man in his fifties in good health, CMV-negative, and a related stem cell transplant donor. The CDR3 runs from the conserved cysteine through the conserved F or W. Fields, in order: D gene, J gene, clone size, V gene, CDR3 protein, CDR3 DNA. A D gene is named only where the DNA matches it firmly. Rows may omit the clone size; those that give it use once, few, many or a size class.

d_call: TRBD1; j_call: TRBJ1-4; clone_size: few; v_call: TRBV11-2; cdr3_aa: CASSFNRGTNEKLFF; cdr3_nt: TGTGCCAGCAGCTTTAACAGGGGAACTAATGAAAAACTGTTTTTT
d_call: TRBD1; j_call: TRBJ2-5; clone_size: many; v_call: TRBV5-6; cdr3_aa: CASSFGTGVRETQYF; cdr3_nt: TGTGCCAGCAGCTTTGGGACAGGGGTTCGCGAGACCCAGTACTTC
d_call: .; j_call: TRBJ1-4; clone_size: many; v_call: TRBV7-9; cdr3_aa: CASSFDGLPEKLFF; cdr3_nt: TGTGCCAGCAGCTTCGACGGACTTCCCGAAAAACTGTTTTTT
d_call: TRBD1; j_call: TRBJ2-7; clone_size: many; v_call: TRBV4-3; cdr3_aa: CASSQAPPGQGSYEQYF; cdr3_nt: TGCGCCAGCAGCCAAGCTCCCCCGGGACAGGGTTCCTACGAGCAGTACTTC
d_call: TRBD2; j_call: TRBJ2-2; clone_size: many; v_call: TRBV10-3; cdr3_aa: CAISPTSGRINTGELFF; cdr3_nt: TGTGCCATCAGTCCAACTAGCGGGAGGATCAACACCGGGGAGCTGTTTTTT
d_call: .; j_call: TRBJ1-4; clone_size: many; v_call: TRBV19; cdr3_aa: CASSMSGDEKLFF; cdr3_nt: TGTGCCAGTAGTATGAGCGGGGATGAAAAACTGTTTTTT
d_call: .; j_call: TRBJ2-7; clone_size: many; v_call: TRBV6-6; cdr3_aa: CASSLKGGMGDF; cdr3_nt: TGTGCCAGCAGTTTAAAAGGAGGCATGGGAGACTTC
d_call: .; j_call: TRBJ2-5; clone_size: .; v_call: TRBV5-6; cdr3_aa: CASSLGQPETQYF; cdr3_nt: TGTGCCAGCAGCTTGGGACAGCCAGAGACCCAGTACTTC
d_call: .; j_call: TRBJ2-1; clone_size: many; v_call: TRBV6-5; cdr3_aa: CASSSTDYNEQFF; cdr3_nt: TGTGCCAGCAGTTCCACAGATTACAATGAGCAGTTCTTC
d_call: TRBD1; j_call: TRBJ2-3; clone_size: many; v_call: TRBV23-1; cdr3_aa: CASNPPGQQSTDTQYF; cdr3_nt: TGCGCCAGCAACCCACCGGGACAGCAAAGCACAGATACGCAGTATTTT
d_call: TRBD1; j_call: TRBJ2-1; clone_size: many; v_call: TRBV9; cdr3_aa: CASSLNRDRGHNEQFF; cdr3_nt: TGTGCCAGCAGTCTTAATCGGGACAGGGGACACAATGAGCAGTTCTTC
d_call: .; j_call: TRBJ2-1; clone_size: many; v_call: TRBV7-6; cdr3_aa: CASSLFGGNNEQFF; cdr3_nt: TGTGCCAGCAGCTTATTCGGCGGGAACAATGAGCAGTTCTTC
d_call: TRBD2; j_call: TRBJ2-7; clone_size: many; v_call: TRBV19; cdr3_aa: CASRELAVDSYEQYF; cdr3_nt: TGTGCCAGTAGAGAGCTAGCGGTGGACTCCTACGAGCAGTACTTC
d_call: .; j_call: TRBJ2-5; clone_size: many; v_call: TRBV7-9; cdr3_aa: CASSLEQGLETQYF; cdr3_nt: TGTGCCAGCAGCTTAGAACAGGGTTTGGAGACCCAGTACTTC
d_call: .; j_call: TRBJ2-3; clone_size: few; v_call: TRBV28; cdr3_aa: CASVFSPQGSDTQYF; cdr3_nt: TGTGCCAGCGTATTTTCCCCCCAGGGATCAGATACGCAGTATTTT
d_call: .; j_call: TRBJ1-3; clone_size: .; v_call: TRBV2; cdr3_aa: CASSRVGLPTDTLGNTIYF; cdr3_nt: TGTGCCAGCAGCCGGGTGGGACTGCCGACTGATACTCTTGGAAACACCATATATTTT
d_call: .; j_call: TRBJ2-5; clone_size: many; v_call: TRBV14; cdr3_aa: CASSRREGGQETQYF; cdr3_nt: TGTGCCAGCAGCCGCAGGGAAGGGGGCCAAGAGACCCAGTACTTC
d_call: TRBD1; j_call: TRBJ2-5; clone_size: .; v_call: TRBV11-3; cdr3_aa: CASSLGTGAETQYF; cdr3_nt: TGTGCCAGCAGCTTAGGGACAGGGGCAGAGACCCAGTACTTC